These 8 T cell receptor beta chains were all obtained from the same sample, sequenced in a study of cytomegalovirus exposure and HLA in healthy donors. A multiplex PCR was run with 60 Vbeta primers and 13 Jbeta primers. Generated by immunoSEQ multiplex PCR, the TCRdb table keeps only in-frame clones and is missing some. The sample carries around 150,000 clones, approximately 80% recorded once. The sample consisted of PBMCs. These receptors all stem from a male donor in good health and CMV-seropositive.

This chain joins TRBV7-9 and TRBJ2-7, with D possibly matching TRBD1 (5 bases). V was clipped by 2 bases and J by 3 bases, with 11 bases between them. CDR3 length: 14 residues. Germline V gene data show CDR1 as SEHNR and CDR2 as FQNEAQ (reference sequence). The CDR3 nucleotides read TGTGCCAGCAGCTTAACAATAAGGGGCTACGAGCAGTACTTC. Protein sequence: CASSLTIRGYEQYF.

This chain connects TRBV6-5 to TRBJ2-7; D call uncertain. Germline values: CDR1 MNHEY, CDR2 SVGAGI. Trimming cost V 0 bases and J 2 bases, with 14 bases left between them. The CDR3 extends over 16 amino acids. The CDR3 DNA is TGTGCCAGCAGTTACTCGATTAGCCCTTCACCCTACGAGCAGTACTTC. Amino acid sequence: CASSYSISPSPYEQYF.

V and J are TRBV27 and TRBJ1-2; tentatively, D is TRBD1 (5 bases). Looked up from germline, CDR1 is MNHEY and CDR2 is SMNVEV (reference sequence). This CDR3 spans 14 amino acids. Between the trimmed V and J ends, which lost 4 bases and 8 bases, there was a span of 17 bases. The CDR3 DNA follows: TGTGCCAGCAGTTCCCAGGGCCCGGGCGGAGGCTACACCTTC. The encoded protein is CASSSQGPGGGYTF.

The V and J genes are TRBV5-1 and TRBJ1-1, with 12 nucleotides matching TRBD1. From germline, CDR1 is SGHRS and CDR2 YFSETQ. After removal of 4 bases from V and 9 bases from J, the junction contained 13 bases not matched to a gene. The CDR3 spans 16 residues. This chain's CDR3 is CASSPQPGTGGAKAFF. DNA for the CDR3: TGCGCCAGCAGCCCCCAGCCCGGGACAGGGGGCGCGAAAGCTTTCTTT.

The chain carries TRBV6-1 and TRBJ1-5; a possible D gene is TRBD1 (6 bases). CDR3 size: 17 residues. V was clipped by 4 bases and J by 7 bases, with 23 bases between them. CDR1 is MNHNS, CDR2 SASEGT, per germline. The CDR3 sequence: CASSGTLGQGSGQPQHF. DNA of the CDR3: TGTGCCAGCAGTGGCACCTTGGGTCAGGGGTCCGGACAGCCCCAGCATTTT.

This chain joins TRBV10-3 and TRBJ2-1; 14 nucleotides line up with TRBD2. The CDR3 contains 13 residues. The ends lost 7 bases at V and 8 bases at J; junction bases unmatched: 1. CDR1 and CDR2 from the germline V gene are ENHRY and SYGVKD. This chain's CDR3 is CAIKGLAGDEQFF. The CDR3 DNA reads TGTGCCATCAAGGGACTAGCGGGGGATGAGCAGTTCTTC.

The chain combines TRBV6-1 with TRBJ2-3; no firm D call. Germline values: CDR1 MNHNS, CDR2 SASEGT. This CDR3 spans 13 amino acids. Deletions cut 6 bases from V and 9 bases from J, with 16 bases between. CDR3 sequence (DNA): TGTGCCAGCAGGGAGCCGGCGGTTTGGACGCAGTATTTT. Residues: CASREPAVWTQYF.

CDR3: CASSLGTGYSTDTQYF. CDR3 DNA: TGTGCCAGCAGCTTAGGAACAGGGTATAGCACAGATACGCAGTATTTT. The rearrangement joins TRBV7-2 to TRBJ2-3; TRBD1 is a possible D gene (6 bases). In germline, CDR1 is SGHTA, CDR2 FQGNSA. The CDR3 has 16 residues. V was trimmed by 1 base and J by 0 bases, leaving 11 bases between them.